One and the same sample provided the 30 T cell receptor beta chains below, sequenced in a study of pediatric ulcerative colitis. The repertoire was sequenced with immunoSEQ multiplex PCR; TCRdb's copy has only in-frame clones and lacks some. The sample holds 50,000 to 65,000 clones, 86% seen once. Sequencing used blood. These TCRs come from a boy between 10 and 17 years old with severe ulcerative colitis.

The CDR3 coding sequence is TGCGCCAGCAGTCAAGGGAACTCCTACGAGCAGTACTTC. Amino acids: CASSQGNSYEQYF. J is TRBJ2-7 and V is TRBV5-1; unclear D gene. V was cut by 5 bases and J by 0 bases, with 9 bases left in between. Germline loops: CDR1 SGHRS, CDR2 YFSETQ. The CDR3 loop spans 13 amino acids.

The chain combines TRBV4-1 with TRBJ1-2, with 7 bases aligning to TRBD1. Germline V gives CDR1 MGHRA, CDR2 YSYEKL. This CDR3 has 15 residues. Trimming cost V 0 bases and J 6 bases; bases outside gene matches: 7. CDR3 region: CASSQEIRQGDGYTF. CDR3 bases: TGCGCCAGCAGCCAAGAAATTCGGCAGGGGGATGGCTACACCTTC.

The chain has TRBV25-1 and TRBJ1-1; D unclear. The V gene's germline CDR1 is MGHDK and CDR2 SYGVNS. Deletions cut 1 base from V and 0 bases from J, with 9 bases between. CDR3 length: 15 residues. CDR3: CASSESSSMNTEAFF. The CDR3 DNA reads as TGTGCCAGCAGTGAATCTTCCAGCATGAACACTGAAGCTTTCTTT.

The V and J genes are TRBV27 and TRBJ2-3; 11 bases line up with TRBD2. V shed 0 bases, J shed 0 bases, and the junction held 2 bases outside the gene matches. Germline assignment: CDR1 MNHEY and CDR2 SMNVEV (reference sequence). The CDR3 loop spans 17 amino acids. CDR3 DNA sequence: TGTGCCAGCAGTTTATCACTAGCGGGAGCTAGCACAGATACGCAGTATTTT. Translating gives CASSLSLAGASTDTQYF.

The chain is built from TRBV4-1 and TRBJ2-4, with D perhaps TRBD2 (6 bases). Per the germline V gene, CDR1 is MGHRA and CDR2 is YSYEKL. The CDR3 has 18 amino acids. Trimming stripped 3 bases from V and 1 base from J, with 19 bases between. DNA for the CDR3: TGCGCCAGCAGCCATGAGGGCGGGGCCAATGTGGCCAAAAACATTCAGTACTTC. The encoded protein is CASSHEGGANVAKNIQYF.

This chain connects TRBV19 to TRBJ2-1; D gene uncertain. The V end was cut by 5 bases, the J end by 0 bases, with 5 bases between. The CDR3 is made up of 13 amino acids. Germline CDR1 is LNHDA and CDR2 is SQIVND (reference sequence). The CDR3 here is CASSYGSYNEQFF. The CDR3 DNA is TGTGCCAGTAGTTACGGCTCCTACAATGAGCAGTTCTTC.

V gene TRBV19 combines with J gene TRBJ2-1; no clear D. The germline CDR1 and CDR2 sequences are LNHDA and SQIVND (reference sequence). V was shortened by 7 bases and J by 7 bases, with 23 bases between the two germline ends. This CDR3 has 16 residues. The CDR3 spells CASTPPAAPKRNEQFF. CDR3 DNA sequence: TGTGCCAGTACCCCCCCTGCGGCCCCTAAACGGAATGAGCAGTTCTTC.

The chain joins TRBV7-9 to TRBJ1-2; D may be TRBD1 (5 bases). The CDR3 is 17 amino acids. Trimming shortened V by 3 bases and J by 0 bases, and 17 bases separated the two germline ends. Germline CDR1 and CDR2: SEHNR and FQNEAQ (reference sequence). The CDR3 DNA reads as TGTGCCAGCAGCTTGACGACAGCGATGGCCGCTAACTATGGCTACACCTTC. Protein product: CASSLTTAMAANYGYTF.

V usage is TRBV11-3 and J usage is TRBJ2-1; possibly TRBD1 or TRBD2 for D (5 bases each). This CDR3 spans 16 amino acids. V shed 2 bases and J shed 0 bases, with 11 bases lying between them. Germline CDR1 reads SGHNT; CDR2 reads YENEEA. CDR3 sequence (DNA): TGTGCCAGCAGCTTATTCGGGGCAAGCTCCTACAATGAGCAGTTCTTC. Protein: CASSLFGASSYNEQFF.

On this clone: An end of the junction differs from the germline gene, which may be a read error. The chain links TRBV7-7 to TRBJ2-7; D may be TRBD1 or TRBD2 (5 bases each). CDR3 length: 13 residues. Germline CDR1 SSHAT, CDR2 FNYEAQ (reference sequence). The CDR3 spells CASSRLWGYEQYF. Written as DNA, the CDR3 is TGTGCTAGCAGCCGACTCTGGGGGTACGAGCAGTACTTC.

The chain joins TRBV5-1 to TRBJ1-1, with TRBD1 as a possible D gene (5 bases). CDR1 is SGHRS, CDR2 YFSETQ, per germline. V was trimmed by 3 bases and J by 6 bases, leaving 15 bases between them. CDR3 length equals 14 residues. CDR3 DNA: TGCGCCAGCAGCTCCATGCAGGGAAAGCCTGAAGCTTTCTTT. Its protein is CASSSMQGKPEAFF.

The rearrangement links TRBV2 to TRBJ2-5, with a tentative D call TRBD2 (6 bases). V was pared by 5 bases and J by 9 bases, with 13 bases between. Germline CDR1 and CDR2: SNHLY and FYNNEI. The CDR3 covers 12 residues. CDR3 in DNA: TGTGCCAGCAGTCTGGACTGGAGGGCCCAGTACTTC. Translation: CASSLDWRAQYF.

The DNA of the CDR3 is TGTGCCAGCAGCTTAGCAGGGTCCACTAGCCCGGAGCAGTACTTC. This sequence encodes CASSLAGSTSPEQYF. This rearrangement joins TRBV7-9 to TRBJ2-7; a weak D match, TRBD2 (6 bases). The CDR3 extends over 15 amino acids. Deletions cut 0 bases from V and 7 bases from J, with 16 bases between. Looked up from germline, CDR1 is SEHNR and CDR2 is FQNEAQ (reference sequence).

The chain is built from TRBV6-1 and TRBJ2-4; D is perhaps TRBD1 or TRBD2 (5 bases each). Germline loops: CDR1 MNHNS, CDR2 SASEGT. The CDR3 length is 17 residues. Trimming removed 4 bases from V and 0 bases from J, with 16 bases in between. The CDR3 region is CASSGVELGVAKNIQYF. In nucleotides, the CDR3 is TGTGCCAGCAGTGGAGTCGAGTTGGGGGTAGCCAAAAACATTCAGTACTTC.

This clone was counted between two and nine times. The chain combines TRBV27 with TRBJ1-2, with D tentatively TRBD1 (6 bases). The CDR3 is made up of 14 amino acids. Germline CDR1 MNHEY, CDR2 SMNVEV (reference sequence). V lost 4 bases and J 4 bases, leaving 13 bases between the germline ends. CDR3 loop: CASSYTQGGYGYTF. The CDR3 coding sequence is TGTGCCAGCAGTTACACACAGGGAGGCTATGGCTACACCTTC.

The genes are TRBV7-8 and TRBJ2-7; D gene uncertain. Trimming removed 1 base at V and 2 bases at J, with 12 bases between. Germline assignment: CDR1 SGHVS and CDR2 FQNEAQ. The CDR3 runs 15 residues. The CDR3 spells CASSLGHVLTYEQYF. The CDR3 DNA reads TGTGCCAGCAGCTTAGGCCATGTCTTAACCTACGAGCAGTACTTC. The full variable domain, its missing parts supplied by reference TRBV7-8 and TRBJ2-7, is GAGVSQSPRYKVAKRGQDVALRCDPISGHVSLFWYQQALGQGPEFLTYFQNEAQLDKSGLPSDRFFAERPEGSVSTLKIQRTQQEDSAVYLCASSLGHVLTYEQYFGPGTRLTVT.

This clone was detected a few times. The rearrangement joins TRBV6-1 to TRBJ2-7, with 12 nucleotides matching TRBD2. Trimming took 4 bases from V and 3 from J; bases not matched to a gene: 1. Germline values: CDR1 MNHNS, CDR2 SASEGT. This CDR3 has 14 amino acids. The CDR3 coding sequence is TGTGCCAGCAGTGGACTAGCGGGAGTCTACGAGCAGTACTTC. Its translation is CASSGLAGVYEQYF.

The V gene is TRBV14, the J gene TRBJ2-1; D is unresolved. The V end lost 4 bases, the J end lost 6 bases, and 13 bases lay between the germline ends. This CDR3 spans 14 amino acids. Germline loops: CDR1 SGHDN, CDR2 FVKESK. The CDR3 protein is CASSPYASGNEQFF. In DNA, the CDR3 is TGTGCCAGCAGCCCCTACGCCTCCGGCAATGAGCAGTTCTTC.

V is TRBV10-3 and J is TRBJ2-7; TRBD2 agrees at 7 bases. Losses at the gene ends were 0 bases for V and 7 bases for J; bases not matched to a gene: 6. Germline V CDR1 and CDR2: ENHRY, SYGVKD. The CDR3 totals 14 residues. CDR3: CAISESTAGVEQYF. In DNA form, the CDR3 reads TGTGCCATCAGTGAGTCTACGGCGGGAGTTGAGCAGTACTTC.

This chain uses TRBV23-1 with TRBJ2-7, with D perhaps matching TRBD1 (5 bases). TRBV23-1 is an ORF, with its function uncertain. V lost 3 bases and J 2 bases, leaving 20 bases between the germline ends. The CDR3 is 17 amino acids. The CDR3 DNA reads as TGCGCCAGCAGTCATGGGTACAGGCGCAACCTCCCCTACGAGCAGTACTTC. Amino acid sequence: CASSHGYRRNLPYEQYF.

This chain links TRBV25-1 with TRBJ1-1; possible D gene TRBD1, 5 bases. With 6 bases removed from V and 1 base from J, the gap between germline ends came to 12 bases. Germline lookup yields CDR1 MGHDK and CDR2 SYGVNS. The CDR3 totals 14 residues. Here the CDR3 reads CASSDSGPNTEAFF. CDR3 nucleotides: TGTGCCAGCAGCGACAGCGGACCGAACACTGAAGCTTTCTTT.

This rearrangement joins TRBV27 to TRBJ1-2; 9 bases line up with TRBD1. In germline, CDR1 is MNHEY, CDR2 SMNVEV (reference sequence). This CDR3 comprises 12 residues. V was pared by 6 bases and J by 8 bases, with 4 bases of the junction left unmatched. The CDR3 reads CASRGTGRGYTF. CDR3 nucleotide sequence: TGTGCCAGCAGGGGGACAGGGCGAGGCTACACCTTC.

V gene TRBV7-9 combines with J gene TRBJ2-1; 9 bases line up with TRBD1. CDR1 and CDR2 from the germline V gene are SEHNR and FQNEAQ (reference sequence). The V segment lost 5 bases and the J segment 4 bases; nucleotides outside the gene matches: 6. The CDR3 covers 15 residues. The CDR3 nucleotides read TGTGCCAGCAGCCCAGACAGGGGGAGGTACAATGAGCAGTTCTTC. Translating gives CASSPDRGRYNEQFF.

With respect to this clone: The limits of the CDR3 on the DNA are not certain, so only TCRdb's listed CDR3 is given. V gene TRBV21-1 combines with J gene TRBJ1-4; the table's D call of TRBD1 was not tested on the DNA. TRBV21-1 is a listed pseudogene. The CDR3 length is 21 residues, termini included. CDR3 region: CASTTPWGQGSFNGGNEKLFF.

The genes are TRBV5-6 and TRBJ1-1; 9 bases fit TRBD1. CDR3 length: 14 amino acids. Trimming removed 3 bases from V and 4 bases from J; junction bases left unmatched: 4. In germline, CDR1 is SGHDT, CDR2 YYEEEE. CDR3 sequence: CASSSPDRGTEAFF. The CDR3 coding sequence is TGTGCCAGCAGCTCGCCGGACAGGGGCACTGAAGCTTTCTTT.

Here the CDR3 DNA reads TGCAGCGTCGTTCGCGGGTTAGATACGCAGTATTTT. This gives the protein CSVVRGLDTQYF. The genes are TRBV29-1 and TRBJ2-3; weak D call: TRBD2 (5 bases). CDR1 and CDR2 (germline): SQVTM, ANQGSEA. Trimming cost V 6 bases and J 5 bases, with 12 bases left between them. The CDR3 loop spans 12 amino acids.

V gene TRBV27 combines with J gene TRBJ2-2; 9 bases are a match to TRBD2. V shed 4 bases and J 4 bases; nucleotides not matched to a gene: 1. CDR3 length: 14 amino acids. From germline, CDR1 is MNHEY and CDR2 SMNVEV (reference sequence). Written as DNA, the CDR3 is TGTGCCAGCAGTTGGCGGGAGGGCACCGGGGAGCTGTTTTTT. The encoded protein is CASSWREGTGELFF.

The rearrangement links TRBV5-1 to TRBJ1-2; D is possibly TRBD1 (6 bases). Trimming cost V 0 bases and J 3 bases, with 9 bases left between them. CDR1 is SGHRS, CDR2 YFSETQ, per germline. CDR3 length: 14 amino acids. The CDR3 DNA is TGCGCCAGCAGCTTGGCAGGGGAGTACTATGGCTACACCTTC. This encodes CASSLAGEYYGYTF.

The V gene is TRBV7-2, the J gene TRBJ2-2; D perhaps matches TRBD1 (6 bases). Germline V gene data show CDR1 as SGHTA and CDR2 as FQGNSA. The V gene lost 1 base and the J gene lost 6 bases, with 12 bases spanning the gap. The CDR3 is 15 amino acids. CDR3 loop: CASSLVTGNPGELFF. The CDR3, as DNA: TGTGCCAGCAGCTTAGTCACAGGGAATCCCGGGGAGCTGTTTTTT.

This clone has a single count. The chain joins TRBV9 to TRBJ2-2; D is possibly TRBD1 or TRBD2 (5 bases each). Germline loops: CDR1 SGDLS, CDR2 YYNGEE. The CDR3 is 13 residues long. Trimming removed 3 bases at V and 6 bases at J, with 9 bases between. The CDR3 DNA follows: TGTGCCAGCAGCGCTCAGGGAGCCGGGGAGCTGTTTTTT. Translation gives CASSAQGAGELFF. Using reference TRBV9 and TRBJ2-2 for the parts outside the CDR3, the full variable domain is DSGVTQTPKHLITATGQRVTLRCSPRSGDLSVYWYQQSLDQGLQFLIQYYNGEERAKGNILERFSAQQFPDLHSELNLSSLELGDSALYFCASSAQGAGELFFGEGSRLTVL.